One and the same sample provided the 10 T cell receptor beta chains below, sequenced in a study of T cell responses to AZD1222 COVID-19 vaccine. Here immunoSEQ multiplex PCR was the method, and the copy in TCRdb shows in-frame clones only, minus some. The sample lists 95,000 to 100,000 clones; more than 70% were seen once. Here the sequenced sample was peripheral blood, taken 28 days after the second AZD1222 dose. All receptors come from an adult who received the AZD1222 COVID-19 vaccine.

The chain links TRBV7-9 to TRBJ2-7, with D perhaps matching TRBD1 (5 bases). Trimming removed 0 bases from V and 9 bases from J, with 15 bases in between. The germline V gene has CDR1 SEHNR and CDR2 FQNEAQ (reference sequence). The CDR3 consists of 14 residues. The CDR3 region has the DNA TGTGCCAGCAGCTTAGCGCAAGAAGCCCAGGGGCAGTACTTC. Its protein product is CASSLAQEAQGQYF. Filled out from reference TRBV7-9 and TRBJ2-7, the complete variable domain reads DTGVSQNPRHKITKRGQNVTFRCDPISEHNRLYWYRQTLGQGPEFLTYFQNEAQLEKSRLLSDRFSAERPKGSFSTLEIQRTEQGDSAMYLCASSLAQEAQGQYFGPGTRLTVT.

The chain is built from TRBV9 and TRBJ2-7; TRBD1 aligns across 9 bases. The CDR3 is made up of 14 amino acids. The J segment lost 2 bases and the V segment lost 3 bases, leaving 3 bases of the junction unmatched. In germline, CDR1 is SGDLS, CDR2 YYNGEE. The CDR3 loop is CASSARQGAYEQYF. Written as DNA, the CDR3 is TGTGCCAGCAGCGCCCGACAGGGGGCCTACGAGCAGTACTTC.

This rearrangement joins TRBV11-2 to TRBJ2-2; D is possibly TRBD1 (5 bases). V was pared by 1 base and J by 1 base, with 7 bases between. Germline CDR1 SGHAT, CDR2 FQNNGV. The CDR3 contains 15 residues. CDR3 protein: CASSLGGGNTGELFF. CDR3 in DNA: TGTGCCAGCAGCTTAGGGGGCGGGAACACCGGGGAGCTGTTTTTT.

V usage is TRBV5-1 and J usage is TRBJ1-1, with D possibly being TRBD1 (5 bases). V lost 4 bases and J 1 base, leaving 26 bases between the germline ends. The CDR3 totals 19 residues. Germline V gene sequence: CDR1 SGHRS, CDR2 YFSETQ. In DNA form, the CDR3 reads TGCGCCAGCAGCCAAACAAATGGAGGTCTTGGGGCTGGGAACACTGAAGCTTTCTTT. Protein product: CASSQTNGGLGAGNTEAFF.

This clone appeared a single time. V is TRBV5-4 and J is TRBJ2-7; TRBD1 or TRBD2 may be the D gene (6 bases each). V was trimmed by 4 bases and J by 0 bases, leaving 11 bases between them. The CDR3 spans 14 residues. Looked up from germline, CDR1 is SGHNT and CDR2 is YYREEE (reference sequence). CDR3 in amino acids: CASSGGTSSYEQYF. Here the CDR3 DNA reads TGTGCCAGCAGCGGCGGGACATCCTCCTACGAGCAGTACTTC.

The V and J genes are TRBV7-2 and TRBJ2-5; D might be TRBD2 (6 bases). CDR1 is SGHTA and CDR2 is FQGNSA in the germline V gene. The V and J ends lost 5 bases and 7 bases respectively, with 17 bases between them. The CDR3 runs to 14 residues. Here the CDR3 DNA reads TGTGCCAGCAGCCTGAGACGGTCGGAGGGGACCCAGTACTTC. It encodes CASSLRRSEGTQYF.

The J gene is TRBJ2-7, the V gene TRBV7-9; D gene unclear. In germline, CDR1 is SEHNR, CDR2 FQNEAQ (reference sequence). Trimming pared 3 bases from V and 0 bases from J, leaving 9 bases between. This CDR3 spans 14 amino acids. The CDR3 DNA follows: TGTGCCAGCAGCTTTCAGGAGAGCTCCTACGAGCAGTACTTC. It specifies CASSFQESSYEQYF. The full variable domain, completed using reference TRBV7-9 and TRBJ2-7, is DTGVSQNPRHKITKRGQNVTFRCDPISEHNRLYWYRQTLGQGPEFLTYFQNEAQLEKSRLLSDRFSAERPKGSFSTLEIQRTEQGDSAMYLCASSFQESSYEQYFGPGTRLTVT.

The gene calls are TRBV7-8 and TRBJ1-5, with D perhaps TRBD1 (5 bases). Between the trimmed V and J ends, which lost 5 bases and 5 bases, there was a span of 25 bases. Germline-derived CDR1 and CDR2 are SGHVS and FQNEAQ. This CDR3 is built from 18 residues. This CDR3 is CASSPWNRWARNYQPQHF. The CDR3, as DNA: TGTGCCAGCAGCCCCTGGAACAGGTGGGCCCGAAATTATCAGCCCCAGCATTTT.

This chain connects TRBV11-2 to TRBJ1-6, with unresolved D. The V end was cut by 1 base, the J end by 8 bases, with 12 bases between. This CDR3 has 15 amino acids. The germline V gene encodes CDR1 SGHAT and CDR2 FQNNGV. CDR3 sequence reads: CASSLGGARHSPLHF. Here the CDR3 DNA reads TGTGCCAGCAGCTTAGGTGGTGCCCGACATTCACCCCTCCACTTT.

This clone was seen once. The chain links TRBV4-2 to TRBJ1-3; the D is unclear. The CDR3 runs 15 residues. Germline V gives CDR1 LGHNA, CDR2 YNFKEQ. V was trimmed by 0 bases and J by 2 bases, leaving 8 bases between them. In nucleotides, the CDR3 is TGTGCCAGCAGCCAAGAGACCGGGACTGGAAACACCATATATTTT. Translation gives CASSQETGTGNTIYF.